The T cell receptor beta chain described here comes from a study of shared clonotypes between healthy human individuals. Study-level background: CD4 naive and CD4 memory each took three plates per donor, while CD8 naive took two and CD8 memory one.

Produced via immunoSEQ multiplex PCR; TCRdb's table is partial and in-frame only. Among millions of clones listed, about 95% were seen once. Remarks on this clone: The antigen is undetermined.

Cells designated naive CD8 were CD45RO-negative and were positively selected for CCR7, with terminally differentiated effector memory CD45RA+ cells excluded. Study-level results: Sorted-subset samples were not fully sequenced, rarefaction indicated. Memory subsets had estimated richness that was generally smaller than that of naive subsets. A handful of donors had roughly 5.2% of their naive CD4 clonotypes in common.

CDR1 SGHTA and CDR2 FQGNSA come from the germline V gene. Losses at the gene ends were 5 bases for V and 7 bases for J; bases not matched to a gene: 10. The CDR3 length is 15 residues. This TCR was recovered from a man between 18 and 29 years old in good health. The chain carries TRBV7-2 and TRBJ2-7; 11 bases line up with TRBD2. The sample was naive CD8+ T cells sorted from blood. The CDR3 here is CASSPLAGGTWEQYF. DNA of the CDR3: TGTGCCAGCAGCCCCCTAGCGGGAGGAACGTGGGAGCAGTACTTC.